The T cell receptor beta chain under discussion was sequenced for a study of cytomegalovirus exposure and HLA in healthy donors. Study at large: Among the 300 to 400 donors who were genotyped, roughly 85% fell in the genetic ancestry cluster that is associated with self-reported Caucasian donors. Notes on the study in general: There was a cluster of highly shared sequence variants that was likely a sequencing artifact. Later genetic work tied a missense DCLRE1C variant to beta-chain V and J trimming. Cytomegalovirus-associated TCR beta chains were listed, numbering approximately 150.

J gave up 2 bases and V 9 bases, and 12 bases lay outside the gene matches. The germline gives CDR1 SNHLY, CDR2 FYNNEI. The CDR3 extends over 16 amino acids. Turning to this clone: The target antigen is unknown.

The PCR employed 60 Vbeta primers together with 13 Jbeta primers. Data came from immunoSEQ multiplex PCR; TCRdb stores just in-frame clones and leaves some out. The table shows 85,000 to 120,000 clones, with more than 70% occurring only once. J is TRBJ2-3 and V is TRBV2; 9 bases fit TRBD1. The sequencing input was PBMCs. The source is a man aged 35-49 years in good health and CMV-seronegative. The CDR3 sequence: CARAQSGTGSTDTQYF. The CDR3 DNA reads as TGTGCCAGAGCACAGTCCGGGACAGGGTCCACAGATACGCAGTATTTT.